This TCR beta chain was identified in a study of shared clonotypes between healthy human individuals. Regarding the study as a whole: An anticipated effect of sequencing depth on clonotype sharing among donors was recognized.

Clones were read by immunoSEQ multiplex PCR, and TCRdb kept only the in-frame ones, dropping some. The sample has 800,000 to 1,200,000 clones; around 82% are singletons. The CDR3 extends over 14 amino acids. J gave up 4 bases and V 5 bases, and 7 bases lay outside the gene matches. CDR1 is MNHEY, CDR2 SVGAGI, per germline. Details on this clone: Its antigen is unidentified.

The CD4+ fraction was divided into a CD45RA+ naive subset and a CD45RA-negative memory subset. The sequenced sample consisted of memory CD4+ T cells from PBMCs. The sample's subset: CD45RA-negative fraction. The TCR comes from a man between 18 and 35 years old in good health. Some clones in this sample may be carry-over from other donors' samples. The chain couples TRBV6-5 to TRBJ1-1, with 7 bases that match TRBD1. The CDR3 reads CASSQTGDSTEAFF. The CDR3 DNA reads TGTGCCAGCAGTCAAACAGGGGATAGCACTGAAGCTTTCTTT.